The 9 T cell receptor beta chains reported below all come from one sample, sequenced in a study of shared clonotypes between healthy human individuals. Some clones are missing from TCRdb's copy, which holds only in-frame ones; the method was immunoSEQ multiplex PCR. The repertoire consists of 2.3 million or so clones, with roughly 93% occurring once and the leading ten covering around 0.4%. Sequenced: naive CD4+ T cells from PBMCs. As for subset: CD45RA+ positively selected. The receptors come from a man between 18 and 29 years old in good health. Some clones in this sample may be carry-over from other donors' samples.

Here the CDR3 reads CASSGWTVLQETQYF. For the CDR3, the DNA is TGTGCCAGCAGTGGGTGGACAGTACTCCAAGAGACCCAGTACTTC. The chain has TRBV28 and TRBJ2-5; TRBD1 is a possible D gene (6 bases). The V end lost 5 bases, the J end lost 1 base, and 14 bases lay between the germline ends. The CDR3 is 15 residues long. Germline CDR1 MDHEN, CDR2 SYDVKM.

This clone has a single count. This chain links TRBV7-6 with TRBJ2-2, with 8 bases lining up with TRBD1. V dropped 1 base and J dropped 6; count of bases not matched to a gene: 4. Looked up from germline, CDR1 is SGHVS and CDR2 is FNYEAQ. The CDR3 sequence is 15 residues long. The CDR3 sequence: CASSLELTGAGELFF. CDR3 nucleotide sequence: TGTGCCAGCAGCTTAGAGCTGACAGGGGCCGGGGAGCTGTTTTTT.

The rearrangement joins TRBV15 to TRBJ1-1, with TRBD1 matching 7 bases. This CDR3 has 14 residues. The germline V gene encodes CDR1 LNHNV and CDR2 YYDKDF (reference sequence). Trimming cost V 6 bases and J 0 bases; bases outside gene matches: 4. The CDR3 DNA follows: TGTGCCACCAGTACCAGGGGGTTGAACACTGAAGCTTTCTTT. This codes for CATSTRGLNTEAFF.

The gene calls are TRBV9 and TRBJ2-6; TRBD2 agrees at 10 bases. This CDR3 contains 18 residues. Germline values: CDR1 SGDLS, CDR2 YYNGEE. V gave up 0 bases and J gave up 3 bases; unmatched junction bases: 6. CDR3 in amino acids: CASSVESGRAHGANVLTF. In nucleotides, the CDR3 is TGTGCCAGCAGCGTAGAGAGCGGGAGGGCCCATGGGGCCAACGTCCTGACTTTC.

In the case of this clone: The sample contains more than one DNA sequence encoding this CDR3. The rearrangement links TRBV7-2 to TRBJ2-5; 9 positions agree with TRBD1. Germline CDR1 SGHTA, CDR2 FQGNSA. There are 14 residues in the CDR3. The J segment lost 4 bases and the V segment lost 3 bases, leaving 3 bases of the junction unmatched. In DNA, the CDR3 is TGTGCCAGCAGCTTCAGACAGGGGGGAGAGACCCAGTACTTC. It encodes CASSFRQGGETQYF.

The V call is TRBV27, the J call TRBJ1-1; 10 positions match TRBD1. Germline values: CDR1 MNHEY, CDR2 SMNVEV (reference sequence). V shed 4 bases and J 3 bases; nucleotides not matched to a gene: 5. The CDR3 is 15 residues long. The CDR3: CASSSTGQGYTEAFF. The DNA of the CDR3 is TGTGCCAGCAGTTCCACGGGACAGGGGTACACTGAAGCTTTCTTT.

Here the CDR3 DNA reads TGTGCCAGCAGTCCGGGACAGGAAGGTCAGCCCCAGCATTTT. This sequence encodes CASSPGQEGQPQHF. V and J are TRBV2 and TRBJ1-5; 8 bases map to TRBD1. This CDR3 spans 14 amino acids. J was trimmed by 6 bases and V by 5 bases; bases with no gene match: 6. The germline V gene encodes CDR1 SNHLY and CDR2 FYNNEI.

This chain joins TRBV11-2 and TRBJ2-1; D remains unclear. Germline-derived CDR1 and CDR2 are SGHAT and FQNNGV. V lost 4 bases, J lost 0 bases, and 7 bases lay in between. This CDR3 spans 14 amino acids. Here the CDR3 reads CASSSGSSYNEQFF. Written as DNA, the CDR3 is TGTGCCAGCAGCTCTGGAAGCTCCTACAATGAGCAGTTCTTC.

This clone was found many times. This specimen includes other DNA sequences encoding the same CDR3. The chain joins TRBV5-1 to TRBJ2-5, with D hard to call. Deletions cut 0 bases from V and 1 base from J, with 1 base between. CDR1 and CDR2 from the germline V gene are SGHRS and YFSETQ. The length of the CDR3 is 12 residues. This CDR3 is CASSLAQETQYF. CDR3 DNA sequence: TGCGCCAGCAGCTTGGCCCAAGAGACCCAGTACTTC.